Sequencing of this T cell receptor beta chain was carried out in a study of T cell repertoires in cytomegalovirus infection. TCRdb passed the reads through MiXCR, listing each CDR3 protein once. The profile shows fewer than 700,000 distinct CDR3 sequences, 20% to 25% of them singletons. This clonotype was observed a few times. This CDR3 has 15 amino acids. V trimming: 1 base; J trimming: 3 bases; junction bases outside the gene matches: 1. Germline-derived CDR1 and CDR2 are MGHRA and YSYEKL. V gene TRBV4-1 combines with J gene TRBJ2-5; 11 bases line up with TRBD2. This sequence was found in a human donor in good health (CMV status not recorded). Some clones in this sample may be carry-over from other donors' samples. The specimen sequenced was CD8+ T cells from PBMCs. This CDR3 reads CASSQVTSGEETQYF. The CDR3 nucleotides are TGCGCCAGCAGCCAAGTGACTAGCGGGGAAGAGACCCAGTACTTC.